What follows describes a single T cell receptor (beta chain). The sample belongs to a study of blood T cell repertoires in COVID-19. The CDR3 has 12 amino acids. Germline CDR1 and CDR2: MDHEN and SYDVKM. Trimming removed 2 bases from V and 3 bases from J, with 4 bases in between. The assay was immunoSEQ multiplex PCR, and TCRdb's table has in-frame clones only and misses some. The table includes 200,000 to 250,000 clones, 80% to 90% detected once. Clinical history reported by participants formed the basis on which cohorts were assigned. Sequenced material: PBMCs or T cells enriched from blood (not recorded which). V usage is TRBV28 and J usage is TRBJ1-2; D unclear. The source of this sequence is a man aged 50 to 60 who had been exposed to COVID-19. In nucleotides, the CDR3 is TGTGCCAGCAGTTTAATAGACTATGGCTACACCTTC. Protein: CASSLIDYGYTF.